What follows are 17 T cell receptor beta chains derived from one specimen sequenced in a study of Ad26.COV2.S vaccination and SARS-CoV-2 variants. Assay used: immunoSEQ multiplex PCR; TCRdb lists only in-frame clones, some missing. The repertoire holds 350,000 to 500,000 clones, about nine tenths seen once, with roughly 4.3% in the top ten. Treatment meaning: 15 to 20 received Ad26.COV2.S at low or high dose, single or two shots; roughly five received placebo; per-sample allocation not given. The samples were gathered on day 63 after the first injection of vaccine or placebo. This specimen consisted of peripheral blood, obtained in a trial of Ad26.COV2.S vaccine versus placebo. These receptors all come from a person aged 18-60 years who received the Ad26.COV2.S COVID-19 vaccine or a placebo.

The chain has TRBV7-9 and TRBJ2-5, with 7 bases aligning to TRBD1. The CDR3 length is 15 residues. The germline gives CDR1 SEHNR, CDR2 FQNEAQ (reference sequence). J was trimmed by 2 bases and V by 5 bases; bases with no gene match: 8. The CDR3 DNA reads TGTGCCAGCAGCAGTCCTTGGGACAGTCAAGAGACCCAGTACTTC. It encodes CASSSPWDSQETQYF. Full variable domain (missing parts from reference TRBV7-9 and TRBJ2-5): DTGVSQNPRHKITKRGQNVTFRCDPISEHNRLYWYRQTLGQGPEFLTYFQNEAQLEKSRLLSDRFSAERPKGSFSTLEIQRTEQGDSAMYLCASSSPWDSQETQYFGPGTRLLVL.

The V call is TRBV11-3, the J call TRBJ2-1; D is perhaps TRBD1 or TRBD2 (5 bases each). Germline assignment: CDR1 SGHNT and CDR2 YENEEA. Trimming removed 5 bases at V and 0 bases at J, with 17 bases between. This CDR3 has 17 residues. In DNA form, the CDR3 reads TGTGCCAGCAGCCGGGGCTCCGGGTGGGACTCCTACAATGAGCAGTTCTTC. As protein: CASSRGSGWDSYNEQFF.

The rearrangement uses TRBV5-6 and TRBJ1-1, with D unresolved. The CDR3 has 12 residues. The V gene's germline CDR1 is SGHDT and CDR2 YYEEEE. V shed 2 bases and J shed 5 bases, with 7 bases lying between them. The CDR3 DNA is TGTGCCAGCAGCTTAGTGGCTACTGAAGCTTTCTTT. This encodes CASSLVATEAFF.

The chain employs TRBV28 and TRBJ2-2; TRBD2 might be the D (5 bases). The CDR3 sequence is 14 residues long. V was cut by 8 bases and J by 4 bases, with 14 bases left in between. Germline lookup yields CDR1 MDHEN and CDR2 SYDVKM. In DNA, the CDR3 is TGTGCCAGCGTCGCGGTACGGGGCACCGGGGAGCTGTTTTTT. This sequence encodes CASVAVRGTGELFF.

The CDR3 loop is CASSIVAGDTYEQYF. The DNA of the CDR3 is TGTGCCAGTAGTATAGTTGCCGGGGACACCTACGAGCAGTACTTC. The rearrangement joins TRBV19 to TRBJ2-7; possibly TRBD1 for D (6 bases). CDR1 and CDR2 from the germline V gene are LNHDA and SQIVND (reference sequence). There are 15 residues in the CDR3. Trimming removed 1 base from V and 2 bases from J, with 12 bases in between.

This clone appeared a single time. The chain carries TRBV21-1 and TRBJ2-7; the DNA was not compared with TRBD2, the D call given in the table. TRBV21-1 is classified as a pseudogene. The CDR3 loop spans 16 amino acids. The CDR3 sequence: CASNQLGLADDYEQYF. CDR3 coding DNA: TGTGCCAGCAATCAACTAGGACTAGCGGATGACTACGAGCAGTACTTC.

The rearrangement joins TRBV5-6 to TRBJ2-1, with 7 positions matching TRBD2. With 3 bases clipped from V and 4 bases from J, the junction kept 4 bases outside the gene matches. CDR3 size: 14 residues. Germline-derived CDR1 and CDR2 are SGHDT and YYEEEE. CDR3 loop: CASSSGLVYNEQFF. The CDR3 DNA is TGTGCCAGCAGCTCCGGACTAGTGTACAATGAGCAGTTCTTC.

The V call is TRBV19, the J call TRBJ2-5, with TRBD2 identical over 7 bases. The CDR3 covers 15 residues. With 3 bases clipped from V and 3 bases from J, the junction kept 7 bases outside the gene matches. Germline V gives CDR1 LNHDA, CDR2 SQIVND (reference sequence). CDR3 protein: CASSMTGSGEETQYF. The CDR3 coding sequence is TGTGCCAGTAGTATGACCGGGAGCGGGGAAGAGACCCAGTACTTC.

The chain is built from TRBV4-2 and TRBJ2-1; possible D gene TRBD2, 5 bases. Germline loops: CDR1 LGHNA, CDR2 YNFKEQ. This CDR3 has 14 residues. Trimming pared 1 base from V and 5 bases from J, leaving 9 bases between. CDR3 nucleotides: TGTGCCAGCAGCCAAGTTCGGGGAGACAATGAGCAGTTCTTC. Translation: CASSQVRGDNEQFF.

CDR3 in amino acids: CASSLTPNEQFF. The DNA of the CDR3 is TGCGCCAGCAGCTTGACCCCCAATGAGCAGTTCTTC. The V call is TRBV5-1, the J call TRBJ2-1; the D is unclear. The CDR3 spans 12 residues. V lost 1 base and J 6 bases, leaving 5 bases between the germline ends. The V gene's germline CDR1 is SGHRS and CDR2 YFSETQ.

The CDR3 DNA sequence: TGTGCCACCAGTGACGCCGGACAGGGTGCCTTCTACGAGCAGTACTTC. Translating it yields CATSDAGQGAFYEQYF. The rearrangement joins TRBV24-1 to TRBJ2-7, with 8 bases fitting TRBD1. Germline V gene lookup returns CDR1 KGHDR and CDR2 SFDVKD. V was clipped by 4 bases and J by 3 bases; unmatched bases: 10. The CDR3 totals 16 residues.

The chain joins TRBV6-5 to TRBJ1-2, with a weak D call TRBD1 (6 bases). The germline V and J ends were trimmed by 8 bases and 8 bases, with 21 bases remaining between them. The CDR3 is 14 residues long. Germline loops: CDR1 MNHEY, CDR2 SVGAGI. In DNA form, the CDR3 reads TGTGCCAGCGCAACGACGGGGGGCATAGGGGGCTACACCTTC. Its translation: CASATTGGIGGYTF.

This chain connects TRBV12-3 or TRBV12-4 to TRBJ2-3; possibly TRBD2 for D (6 bases). V lost 9 bases, J lost 4 bases, and 11 bases lay in between. The CDR3 is made up of 12 amino acids. CDR3 sequence (DNA): TGTGCCAGTCGGGGGATCGCAGATACGCAGTATTTT. Protein product: CASRGIADTQYF.

This chain connects TRBV27 to TRBJ2-7; 7 bases fit TRBD1. Germline V gives CDR1 MNHEY, CDR2 SMNVEV (reference sequence). The CDR3 runs 15 residues. V dropped 5 bases and J dropped 2; count of bases not matched to a gene: 9. CDR3 in amino acids: CASSLTGTEPYEQYF. The CDR3 nucleotides are TGTGCCAGCAGTCTAACCGGGACAGAACCCTACGAGCAGTACTTC.

J is TRBJ2-1 and V is TRBV21-1. TRBV21-1 is a listed pseudogene. CDR3 length equals 18 residues. The CDR3 here is CASSKAQGGLSSYNEQFF. The CDR3 DNA follows: TGTGCCAGCAGCAAAGCGCAGGGGGGGTTGAGCTCCTACAATGAGCAGTTCTTC.

This chain links TRBV9 with TRBJ2-1; TRBD2 matches 10 bases. Germline CDR1 is SGDLS and CDR2 is YYNGEE. V was clipped by 2 bases and J by 7 bases; unmatched bases: 6. This CDR3 contains 15 residues. CDR3 protein: CASSVLAGEGNEQFF. CDR3 DNA sequence: TGTGCCAGCAGCGTGCTAGCGGGAGAAGGGAATGAGCAGTTCTTC.

This chain uses TRBV7-3 with TRBJ2-1, with TRBD1 matching over 9 bases. This CDR3 has 13 amino acids. Per the germline V gene, CDR1 is SGHTA and CDR2 is FQGTGA. Losses at the gene ends were 6 bases for V and 9 bases for J; bases not matched to a gene: 6. The CDR3 region has the DNA TGTGCCAGCAGAAAAACGACAGGGGGTGAGCAGTTCTTC. This translates into CASRKTTGGEQFF.